This TCR beta chain was found in a study of shared clonotypes between healthy human individuals. The study, taken as a whole, reports: Non-shared clonotypes were found to have lower generation probabilities than the clonotypes that were shared by all four of the sorted-subset donors. Memory subsets had estimated richness that was generally smaller than that of naive subsets.

Remarks on this clone: Its antigen is still unknown.

Sequenced by immunoSEQ multiplex PCR; TCRdb stores in-frame clones only, minus some. Of some 2 million clones in the sample, over 85% were seen once. Input material: naive CD4+ T cells sorted from blood. Noted subset: CD45RA+ positively selected. The sequence was obtained from a young man in good health.

CDR3 in amino acids: CATGQSNQPQHF. CDR3 DNA: TGTGCCACCGGACAGAGCAATCAGCCCCAGCATTTT. This chain links TRBV28 with TRBJ1-5, with D possibly TRBD1 on 6 matching bases. V was clipped by 10 bases and J by 1 base, with 8 bases between them. CDR1 is MDHEN and CDR2 is SYDVKM in the germline V gene. The CDR3 is 12 residues long.